The rows below give T cell receptor beta chains drawn from one sample of a study of blood T cells in healthy people across ages. TCRdb re-analysed the 5' RACE reads in MiXCR, keeping a single row per CDR3 protein. The table records 1.4 million to 1.5 million distinct CDR3 sequences, roughly 40% of them present only once. The sequenced material came from blood. The origin of the receptors is a woman between 18 and 30 years old in good health. The CDR3 runs from the conserved cysteine through the conserved F or W. D genes are given only for firm matches. A clone size is listed for some rows: how often the clone was seen (once, few, many), or a class if it is expanded.

v_gene: TRBV7-6
j_gene: TRBJ1-5
d_gene: TRBD1
abundance: few
CDR3nt: TGTGCCAGCAGCGGGGGAACAGGGGGAGGTCAGCCCCAGCATTTT
CDR3aa: CASSGGTGGGQPQHF

v_gene: TRBV20-1
j_gene: TRBJ2-1
d_gene: TRBD1
abundance: few
CDR3nt: TGCAGTGCCCTCGATCTACAGGGGGATCACAATGAGCAGTTCTTC
CDR3aa: CSALDLQGDHNEQFF

v_gene: TRBV9
j_gene: TRBJ1-1
d_gene: .
abundance: .
CDR3nt: TGTGCCAGCAGCGAGACCGGACGACGGGACTGTGAAGCTTTCTTT
CDR3aa: CASSETGRRDCEAFF

v_gene: TRBV3-1
j_gene: TRBJ1-2
d_gene: .
abundance: few
CDR3nt: TGTGCCAGCAGCCCCCCCGAAGGAGGGTACACCTTC
CDR3aa: CASSPPEGGYTF

v_gene: TRBV6-1
j_gene: TRBJ2-3
d_gene: TRBD1
abundance: few
CDR3nt: TGTGCCAGCAGAGTCGGACAGGGGGGAGATACGCAGTATTTT
CDR3aa: CASRVGQGGDTQYF

v_gene: TRBV28
j_gene: TRBJ2-7
d_gene: .
abundance: few
CDR3nt: TGTGCCAGCAGTCCCAACCGGTGGGATGGGGTTACCGAGCAGTACTTC
CDR3aa: CASSPNRWDGVTEQYF

v_gene: TRBV20-1
j_gene: TRBJ2-1
d_gene: TRBD2
abundance: .
CDR3nt: TGCAGTGCTAGGGCGGGGGGGCCTGACAATGAGCAGTTCTTC
CDR3aa: CSARAGGPDNEQFF

v_gene: TRBV9
j_gene: TRBJ2-1
d_gene: TRBD2
abundance: .
CDR3nt: TGTGCCCGCAGCGTAGGACTAGCGGGCCTCAATGAGCAGTTCTTC
CDR3aa: CARSVGLAGLNEQFF

v_gene: TRBV20-1
j_gene: TRBJ2-1
d_gene: TRBD1
abundance: .
CDR3nt: TGTAGTGCTGCGAAGGGACAGGGGGCGACCAATGAGCAGTTCTTC
CDR3aa: CSAAKGQGATNEQFF

v_gene: TRBV12-5
j_gene: TRBJ2-1
d_gene: .
abundance: .
CDR3nt: TGTGCTAGTGGTTTGGTACGTGGTCAACAGCAGTTCTTC
CDR3aa: CASGLVRGQQQFF

v_gene: TRBV6-1
j_gene: TRBJ2-7
d_gene: .
abundance: .
CDR3nt: TGTGCCAGCAGCCAGACCGGGACCAGCGCTTCCTACGAGCAGTACTTC
CDR3aa: CASSQTGTSASYEQYF

v_gene: TRBV9
j_gene: TRBJ2-6
d_gene: .
abundance: .
CDR3nt: TGTGCCAGCAGCGTATTAGGTGTATCCGGGGCCAACGTCCTGACTTTC
CDR3aa: CASSVLGVSGANVLTF

v_gene: TRBV15
j_gene: TRBJ2-1
d_gene: .
abundance: .
CDR3nt: TGTGCCACCAGCAGAATGCGACAGCGGCTAGCCACGTTTGTGGGGGTTTGGAATGAGCAGTTCTTC
CDR3aa: CATSRMRQRLATFVGVWNEQFF

v_gene: TRBV5-1
j_gene: TRBJ2-3
d_gene: TRBD1
abundance: few
CDR3nt: TGCGCCAGCAGCTTGGAAAGACAGGGGGCGTCCACAGATACGCAGTATTTT
CDR3aa: CASSLERQGASTDTQYF

v_gene: TRBV24-1
j_gene: TRBJ2-7
d_gene: TRBD2
abundance: .
CDR3nt: TGTGCCACCAGTGATCTAAAAGCGGGAGCTTCCTACAATGAGCAGTACTTC
CDR3aa: CATSDLKAGASYNEQYF

v_gene: TRBV20-1
j_gene: TRBJ2-1
d_gene: TRBD2
abundance: once
CDR3nt: TGCAGTGCTAGCGCCAGCGGGAGGGGCATTGAGCAGTTCTTC
CDR3aa: CSASASGRGIEQFF

v_gene: TRBV12-3/TRBV12-4
j_gene: TRBJ1-5
d_gene: .
abundance: .
CDR3nt: TGTGCCAGCGGAAGCGAGGGCGGCAATCAGCCCCAGCATTTT
CDR3aa: CASGSEGGNQPQHF

v_gene: TRBV7-9
j_gene: TRBJ2-7
d_gene: TRBD2
abundance: .
CDR3nt: TGTGCCAGCAGCTTAGCCAGCGGGAGCTTGTCCGACGAGCAGTACTTC
CDR3aa: CASSLASGSLSDEQYF

v_gene: TRBV27
j_gene: TRBJ1-6
d_gene: .
abundance: .
CDR3nt: TGTGCCAGCAGAGAAGGGGCCAACTCCTATAATTCACCCCTCCACTTT
CDR3aa: CASREGANSYNSPLHF

v_gene: TRBV6-6
j_gene: TRBJ2-7
d_gene: .
abundance: few
CDR3nt: TGTGCCAGCACTGCAGGCGGACACGAGCAGTACTTC
CDR3aa: CASTAGGHEQYF

v_gene: TRBV10-3
j_gene: TRBJ2-3
d_gene: .
abundance: many
CDR3nt: TGTGCCATCCAGGACGTCTCAGATACGCAGTATTTT
CDR3aa: CAIQDVSDTQYF

v_gene: TRBV29-1
j_gene: TRBJ2-3
d_gene: .
abundance: .
CDR3nt: TGCAGCGTTGAAGGGACCGACCAAAGACGCACAGATACGCAGTATTTT
CDR3aa: CSVEGTDQRRTDTQYF

v_gene: TRBV6-1
j_gene: TRBJ2-7
d_gene: TRBD1
abundance: .
CDR3nt: TGTGCCAGCAGTACAGGGGTTGGTCCCTACGAGCAGTACTTC
CDR3aa: CASSTGVGPYEQYF

v_gene: TRBV7-9
j_gene: TRBJ2-5
d_gene: TRBD2
abundance: few
CDR3nt: TGTGCCAGCAGCAGAGGGACTAGCGGGGCATACAATGAGCAGTACTTC
CDR3aa: CASSRGTSGAYNEQYF

v_gene: TRBV5-1
j_gene: TRBJ2-5
d_gene: .
abundance: .
CDR3nt: TGCGCCAGCAGCTTCAGGGACGCGTTGGTCAATGAGCAGTACTTC
CDR3aa: CASSFRDALVNEQYF

v_gene: TRBV11-1
j_gene: TRBJ2-7
d_gene: TRBD2
abundance: .
CDR3nt: TGTGCCAACAGCTTGCTAGCCGGGACTAGCGGGTCGGCGGGCCTCATATACGAGCAGTACTTC
CDR3aa: CANSLLAGTSGSAGLIYEQYF

v_gene: TRBV18
j_gene: TRBJ1-4
d_gene: .
abundance: once
CDR3nt: TGTGCCAGCTCACCCCCCGGGGGTGGGGGCCCAACTAATGAAAAACTGTTTTTT
CDR3aa: CASSPPGGGGPTNEKLFF

v_gene: TRBV2
j_gene: TRBJ1-5
d_gene: .
abundance: .
CDR3nt: TGTGCCAGCAGGGCCGAACTGGATAGCAATCAGCCCCAGCATTTT
CDR3aa: CASRAELDSNQPQHF

v_gene: TRBV7-2
j_gene: TRBJ1-6
d_gene: TRBD1
abundance: few
CDR3nt: TGTGCCAGCAGCTTAGGGCGTGGGGACAGTGGTTCACCCCTCCACTTT
CDR3aa: CASSLGRGDSGSPLHF

v_gene: TRBV7-8
j_gene: TRBJ2-3
d_gene: .
abundance: .
CDR3nt: TGTGCCAGCAGCTTAGTGCAGGGACAAGATACGCAGTATTTT
CDR3aa: CASSLVQGQDTQYF

v_gene: TRBV6-2/TRBV6-3
j_gene: TRBJ2-3
d_gene: .
abundance: .
CDR3nt: TGTACCAGCAGACTTCCCCTGGGAGGCCACACAGATACGCAGTATTTT
CDR3aa: CTSRLPLGGHTDTQYF

v_gene: TRBV4-3
j_gene: TRBJ2-7
d_gene: .
abundance: .
CDR3nt: TGCGCCAGCAGCCCTCCTCTCATCCGGGACTGTCTCTACGAGCAGTACTTC
CDR3aa: CASSPPLIRDCLYEQYF

v_gene: TRBV20-1
j_gene: TRBJ1-2
d_gene: .
abundance: .
CDR3nt: TGCAGTGCTGAGGGGGGGATGGCTAACTATGGCTACACCTTC
CDR3aa: CSAEGGMANYGYTF

v_gene: TRBV5-1
j_gene: TRBJ2-5
d_gene: TRBD2
abundance: .
CDR3nt: TGCGCCAGCAGCTCCAACCCCGGACTAGTGCAAGAGACCCAGTACTTC
CDR3aa: CASSSNPGLVQETQYF

v_gene: TRBV27
j_gene: TRBJ1-2
d_gene: .
abundance: .
CDR3nt: TGTGCCAGTTCCCGAGAAGCTTACTATGGCTACACCTTC
CDR3aa: CASSREAYYGYTF

v_gene: TRBV12-3/TRBV12-4
j_gene: TRBJ1-1
d_gene: .
abundance: .
CDR3nt: TGTGCCAGCAGTCGCCGGGTTGGCAGGGGAAATGAAGCTTTCTTT
CDR3aa: CASSRRVGRGNEAFF

v_gene: TRBV20-1
j_gene: TRBJ1-4
d_gene: .
abundance: .
CDR3nt: TGCAGTGCTTCTCGGACCGGAACTAATGAAAAACTGTTTTTT
CDR3aa: CSASRTGTNEKLFF

v_gene: TRBV5-1
j_gene: TRBJ1-1
d_gene: .
abundance: once
CDR3nt: TGCGCCAGCAGCACAGGGCATTCCCGCGCTGAAGCTTTCTTT
CDR3aa: CASSTGHSRAEAFF

v_gene: TRBV13
j_gene: TRBJ2-1
d_gene: TRBD2
abundance: .
CDR3nt: TGTGCCAGCAGCCCTTCTAGCGGGAGAGGGGGGAATGAGCAGTTCTTC
CDR3aa: CASSPSSGRGGNEQFF

v_gene: TRBV12-3/TRBV12-4
j_gene: TRBJ1-1
d_gene: .
abundance: .
CDR3nt: TGTGCCAGCACCCCGGGAGTGGGGGGTGCTGAAGCTTTCTTT
CDR3aa: CASTPGVGGAEAFF

v_gene: TRBV6-5
j_gene: TRBJ2-7
d_gene: .
abundance: few
CDR3nt: TGTGCCAGCAGTTACTCAACCAGGGATGGCTACGAGCAGTACTTC
CDR3aa: CASSYSTRDGYEQYF

v_gene: TRBV27
j_gene: TRBJ2-3
d_gene: .
abundance: .
CDR3nt: TGTGCCAGCAGTTGGGGCAGTGACGGTACGCAGTATTTT
CDR3aa: CASSWGSDGTQYF

v_gene: TRBV3-1
j_gene: TRBJ2-6
d_gene: TRBD1
abundance: .
CDR3nt: TGTGCCAGCAGCCATAGAGACAGGGGATCGGGGGCCAACGTCCTGACTTTC
CDR3aa: CASSHRDRGSGANVLTF

v_gene: TRBV20-1
j_gene: TRBJ2-5
d_gene: .
abundance: .
CDR3nt: TGCAGTGCCCCGGGGGACCAAGAGACCCAGTACTTC
CDR3aa: CSAPGDQETQYF

v_gene: TRBV9
j_gene: TRBJ2-7
d_gene: .
abundance: few
CDR3nt: TGTGCCAGCAGCGTAGGGGACGGCTACGAGCAGTACTTC
CDR3aa: CASSVGDGYEQYF

v_gene: TRBV6-5
j_gene: TRBJ2-3
d_gene: .
abundance: .
CDR3nt: TGTGCCAGCAGTAATGACAGGACTCTGCAGTATTTT
CDR3aa: CASSNDRTLQYF

v_gene: TRBV20-1
j_gene: TRBJ2-1
d_gene: TRBD2
abundance: few
CDR3nt: TGCATGTCGACTAGCGGGAGTGTACCCTATGAGCAGTTCTTC
CDR3aa: CMSTSGSVPYEQFF

v_gene: TRBV5-1
j_gene: TRBJ2-1
d_gene: .
abundance: few
CDR3nt: TGCGCCAGCAGCGCCCAGTGGGCGGCTTACAATGAGCAGTTCTTC
CDR3aa: CASSAQWAAYNEQFF

v_gene: TRBV5-1
j_gene: TRBJ1-2
d_gene: .
abundance: .
CDR3nt: TGCGCCAGCAGCCGGGAACCCGCTGATGATAGCTACACCTTC
CDR3aa: CASSREPADDSYTF

v_gene: TRBV9
j_gene: TRBJ1-2
d_gene: TRBD1
abundance: .
CDR3nt: TGTGCCAGCAGCGACGGGGACAGGGGAGGTGGCTACACCTTC
CDR3aa: CASSDGDRGGGYTF

v_gene: TRBV5-1
j_gene: TRBJ2-7
d_gene: .
abundance: .
CDR3nt: TGCGCCAGCAGCGCGCTAGCGTCCTACGAGCAGTACTTC
CDR3aa: CASSALASYEQYF

v_gene: TRBV20-1
j_gene: TRBJ2-7
d_gene: TRBD1
abundance: .
CDR3nt: TGCAGTGCTACTCCCCCGGCAGGGGGCCACGAGCAGTACTTC
CDR3aa: CSATPPAGGHEQYF